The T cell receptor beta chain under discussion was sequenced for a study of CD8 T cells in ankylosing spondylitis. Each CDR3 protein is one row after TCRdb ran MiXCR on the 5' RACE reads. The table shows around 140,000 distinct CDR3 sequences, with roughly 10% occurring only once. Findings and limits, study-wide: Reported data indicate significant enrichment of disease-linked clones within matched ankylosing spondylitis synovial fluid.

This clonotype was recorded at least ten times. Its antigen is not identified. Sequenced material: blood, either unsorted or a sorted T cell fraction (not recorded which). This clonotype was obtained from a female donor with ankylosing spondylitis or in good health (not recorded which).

The CDR3: CASSSGNYGYTF. The CDR3 bases are TGTGCCAGCAGTTCAGGGAACTATGGCTACACCTTC. The chain uses TRBV6-5 and TRBJ1-2; D perhaps matches TRBD1 (5 bases). Germline CDR1 MNHEY, CDR2 SVGAGI. Trimming left V 4 bases short and J 2 bases short, with 5 bases between. The CDR3 is made up of 12 amino acids.